A single TCR beta chain is shown here with its context. Its antigen specificity is not known. No much larger clone exists at a distance of one base, and base qualities are not known. This sample is part of a study of T cell responses to AZD1222 COVID-19 vaccine (dated by TCRdb to about 2021). In terms of the full investigation: A total of approximately 240 trial participants underwent TCR sequencing, of whom about 210 had received two doses of AZD1222 and 26 had received two doses of the MenACWY control vaccine. Trial participants were enrolled into age subgroups of 18-55, 56-69 and 70-plus years, which contained about 150, 27 and 61 TCR-sequenced participants, respectively. The paper as a whole reports these results and caveats: Participants were mostly white British, with more females than males. The authors suggested clonal diversity may have been underestimated. No day 14 peak-response samples were available, so repertoires were characterized only after the peak T cell response. The 56-69-year group was small, and its depth increase did not reach significance, likely because of low power. The whole spike protein was spanned by vaccine-associated CD4 TCRs, and dominant responses were seen in regions 160-218 and 743-854. Conclusions about previously exposed vaccinees are limited, since just a handful of AZD1222 recipients were seropositive for SARS-CoV-2 at baseline. A significant rise in spike-specific TCR breadth and depth was observed after two AZD1222 doses relative to day 0 and relative to MenACWY recipients. Reportedly, close to half of the unique spike-specific TCRs recognized epitopes lying outside the regions that are mutated in the B.1.351 and B.1.1.7 variants.

The CDR3 starts with the cysteine, ends with the phenylalanine, and has 12 residues. The CDR3 DNA has 36 bases and is translated from base 1. For CDR1 and CDR2, the germline V gene (reference sequence) lists LNHNV and YYDKDF. V and J are truncated by 0 bases and 8 bases respectively, leaving an intervening sequence of 5 bases. The meaning of the sample's time point label: about 28 days (+/-7) after the second vaccine dose. Because spike-specific TCR depth and breadth did not differ between the two schedules, AZD1222 recipients who got a second dose at roughly 4 weeks were pooled with those who got a second dose at roughly 12 weeks. The vaccinee samples were drawn from two UK trials, COV001 and COV002, one of which was a single-blind randomized controlled phase 2/3 trial testing AZD1222 (ChAdOx1 nCoV-19) in healthy adults. For TCRbeta chain sequencing, PBMC samples were collected from trial participants at day 0 and at day 28 after the second dose.

The CDR3 regions of human TCRbeta chains were analyzed by immunosequencing. In the original analysis: TCRs in the repertoires were matched against a reference library of SARS-CoV-2-specific TCRs that had been generated with the MIRA antigen-specificity platform. Breadth was defined as the fraction of unique TCRs that were SARS-CoV-2-associated. Depth was defined as the fraction of total T cells that were SARS-CoV-2-associated. Each spike-specific TCR was assigned to its reactive spike region and to a CD4 or CD8 class using the MIRA data. Log10-transformed breadth and depth values were compared by one-way ANOVA with Sidak's multiple comparisons tests. The source is immuneACCESS, and TCRdb retained only in-frame sequences with V and J called. Part of the clones is not carried over; for the studies checked, unresolved V genes explain less than half of this, and the remainder is unexplained. The V and J calls and the clone size are those of that table, but D and trimming were determined from the DNA. The table for this sample lists over 150,000 clones; under 95% of them were counted only once. Jointly, the top ten make up roughly 0.99% of the sample.

The receptor chain draws on TRBV15 and TRBJ1-5; no D gene can be assigned with confidence. The input for sequencing was peripheral blood, taken 28 days after the second AZD1222 dose. The receptor's source is an adult who received the AZD1222 COVID-19 vaccine. CDR3 sequence: CATSRDEKPQHF. The nucleotide sequence is given as TGTGCCACCAGCAGAGATGAGAAGCCCCAGCATTTT.